Below, 6 T cell receptor beta chains from the same sample are listed, as sequenced in a study of T cell responses to AZD1222 COVID-19 vaccine. Clones were sequenced by immunoSEQ multiplex PCR, and TCRdb holds only the in-frame ones, with some missing. The sample comprises roughly 85,000 clones, about 86% of which are singletons, and around 6.7% rests with the top ten. Sample: peripheral blood, taken on day 0 of AZD1222 vaccination. Source of these receptors: an adult in good health.

The chain carries TRBV30 and TRBJ2-7; a weak D match, TRBD2 (5 bases). Trimming stripped 3 bases from V and 5 bases from J, with 11 bases between. The germline CDR1 and CDR2 sequences are GTSNPN and SVGIG (reference sequence). CDR3 length: 12 amino acids. CDR3 residues: CAWSPGSNEQYF. The CDR3 DNA reads TGTGCCTGGAGCCCGGGGAGCAACGAGCAGTACTTC.

V usage is TRBV28 and J usage is TRBJ1-1; TRBD1 agrees at 7 bases. Germline CDR1 MDHEN, CDR2 SYDVKM. The length of the CDR3 is 13 residues. V dropped 6 bases and J dropped 5; count of bases not matched to a gene: 6. The DNA for the CDR3 is TGTGCCAGCAGGCGACAGGGAAGAACTGAAGCTTTCTTT. Encoded protein: CASRRQGRTEAFF.

V and J are TRBV7-6 and TRBJ2-5; tentative D call: TRBD2 (7 bases). V lost 2 bases to trimming and J lost 6 bases, with 19 bases between them. Germline V gene sequence: CDR1 SGHVS, CDR2 FNYEAQ. The CDR3 is made up of 16 amino acids. The CDR3 nucleotides are TGTGCCAGCAGCTTAACAGGTGTGGGGGGGCTGAAGACCCAGTACTTC. Protein sequence: CASSLTGVGGLKTQYF.

The chain is built from TRBV5-4 and TRBJ2-7; weak D call: TRBD1 (7 bases). The V and J ends lost 4 bases and 2 bases respectively, with 16 bases between them. CDR3 size: 15 residues. Germline V lookup: CDR1 SGHNT, CDR2 YYREEE (reference sequence). The CDR3 region is CASSLGGQSPYEQYF. For the CDR3, the DNA is TGTGCCAGCAGCCTCGGGGGACAGAGCCCCTACGAGCAGTACTTC.

This chain uses TRBV19 with TRBJ1-5; the match to TRBD1 covers 8 bases. This CDR3 is built from 16 residues. Germline lookup yields CDR1 LNHDA and CDR2 SQIVND (reference sequence). V shed 5 bases and J 4 bases; nucleotides not matched to a gene: 10. CDR3 DNA sequence: TGTGCCAGTAGTCGTAGCCCGGACAGGGCAAATCAGCCCCAGCATTTT. It is translated as CASSRSPDRANQPQHF.

The chain joins TRBV7-9 to TRBJ2-3; D is uncertain. V was trimmed by 6 bases and J by 2 bases, leaving 12 bases between them. This CDR3 is 14 amino acids long. Germline V lookup: CDR1 SEHNR, CDR2 FQNEAQ (reference sequence). The CDR3 coding sequence is TGTGCCAGCAGACCCCGGCACCTCACAGATACGCAGTATTTT. Protein sequence: CASRPRHLTDTQYF.